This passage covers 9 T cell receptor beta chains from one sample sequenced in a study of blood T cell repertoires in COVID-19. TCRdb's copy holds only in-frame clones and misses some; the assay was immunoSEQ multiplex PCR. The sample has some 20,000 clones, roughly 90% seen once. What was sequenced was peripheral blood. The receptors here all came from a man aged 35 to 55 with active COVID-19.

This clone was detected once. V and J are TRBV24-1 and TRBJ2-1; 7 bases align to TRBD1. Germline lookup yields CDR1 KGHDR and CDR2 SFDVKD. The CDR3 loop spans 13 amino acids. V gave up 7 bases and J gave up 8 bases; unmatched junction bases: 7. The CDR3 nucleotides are TGTGCCACCAGCGCCGACAGGGATGATGAGCAGTTCTTC. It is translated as CATSADRDDEQFF.

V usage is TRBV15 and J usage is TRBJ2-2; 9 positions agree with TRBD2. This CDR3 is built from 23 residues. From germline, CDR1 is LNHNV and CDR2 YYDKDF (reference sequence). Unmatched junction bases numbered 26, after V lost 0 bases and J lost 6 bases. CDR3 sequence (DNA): TGTGCCACCAGCAGAGATTCTTTTCGTACAGGGGCGGCTAGCGGGATAAGGGCCGGGGAGCTGTTTTTT. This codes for CATSRDSFRTGAASGIRAGELFF.

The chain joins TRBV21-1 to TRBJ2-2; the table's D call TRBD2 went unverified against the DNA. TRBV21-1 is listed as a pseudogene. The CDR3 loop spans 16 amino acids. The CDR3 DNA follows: TGTGCCAGCAGCCCCCTAGGGGGGGGGAACACCGGGGAGCTGTTTTTT. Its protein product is CASSPLGGGNTGELFF.

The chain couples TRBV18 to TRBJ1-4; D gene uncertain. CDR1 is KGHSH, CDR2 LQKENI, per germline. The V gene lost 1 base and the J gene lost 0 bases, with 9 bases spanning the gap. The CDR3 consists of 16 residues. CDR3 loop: CASSPRQVTTNEKLFF. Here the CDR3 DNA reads TGTGCCAGCTCACCACGTCAGGTCACAACTAATGAAAAACTGTTTTTT.

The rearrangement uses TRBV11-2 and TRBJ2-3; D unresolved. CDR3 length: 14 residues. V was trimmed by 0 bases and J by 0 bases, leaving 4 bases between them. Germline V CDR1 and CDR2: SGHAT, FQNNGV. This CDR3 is CASSLDSSTDTQYF. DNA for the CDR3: TGTGCCAGCAGCTTAGACAGTAGCACAGATACGCAGTATTTT.

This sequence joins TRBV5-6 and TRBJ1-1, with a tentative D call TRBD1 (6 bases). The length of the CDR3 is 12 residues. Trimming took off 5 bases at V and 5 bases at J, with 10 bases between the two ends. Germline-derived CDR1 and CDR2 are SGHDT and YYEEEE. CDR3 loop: CASSLTGTEAFF. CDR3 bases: TGTGCCAGCAGTTTAACAGGGACTGAAGCTTTCTTT. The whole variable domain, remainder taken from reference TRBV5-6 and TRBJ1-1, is DAGVTQSPTHLIKTRGQQVTLRCSPKSGHDTVSWYQQALGQGPQFIFQYYEEEERQRGNFPDRFSGHQFPNYSSELNVNALLLGDSALYLCASSLTGTEAFFGQGTRLTVV.

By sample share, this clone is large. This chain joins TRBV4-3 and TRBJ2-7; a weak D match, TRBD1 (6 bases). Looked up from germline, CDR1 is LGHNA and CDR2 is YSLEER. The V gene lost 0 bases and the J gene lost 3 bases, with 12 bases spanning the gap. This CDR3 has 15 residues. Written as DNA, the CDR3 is TGCGCCAGCAGCCAAGAGTCTTCCAGGGGCTACGAGCAGTACTTC. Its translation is CASSQESSRGYEQYF.

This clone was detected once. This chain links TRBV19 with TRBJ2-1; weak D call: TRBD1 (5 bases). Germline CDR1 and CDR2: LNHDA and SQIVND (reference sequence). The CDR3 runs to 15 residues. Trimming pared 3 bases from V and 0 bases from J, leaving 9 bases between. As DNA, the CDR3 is TGTGCCAGTAGTATGGGGCGTAACTCCTACAATGAGCAGTTCTTC. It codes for CASSMGRNSYNEQFF. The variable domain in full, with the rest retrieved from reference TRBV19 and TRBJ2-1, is DGGITQSPKYLFRKEGQNVTLSCEQNLNHDAMYWYRQDPGQGLRLIYYSQIVNDFQKGDIAEGYSVSREKKESFPLTVTSAQKNPTAFYLCASSMGRNSYNEQFFGPGTRLTVL.

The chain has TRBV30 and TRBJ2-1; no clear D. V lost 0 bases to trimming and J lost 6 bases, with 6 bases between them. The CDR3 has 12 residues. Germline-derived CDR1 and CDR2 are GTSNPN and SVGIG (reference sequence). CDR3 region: CAWSVSVNEQFF. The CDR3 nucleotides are TGTGCCTGGAGTGTATCAGTCAATGAGCAGTTCTTC.